This T cell receptor beta chain was captured in a study of blood T cell repertoires in COVID-19 (TCRdb year 2020). Turning to the overall study: Samples covering the acute and convalescent phases of COVID-19 were provided by collaborators in the United States, Italy and Spain. HLA class I and class II types, where available, came from metadata supplied by the sample provider rather than from assay-based typing. The samples were drawn from two sources: the first 160 participants of the ongoing ImmuneRACE study, and approximately 1,300 subjects contributed by 6 global collaborators. The repertoires were released in a freely available public database meant as a resource for research on the immune response to SARS-CoV-2. Nearly every sample came with metadata listing a de-identified subject ID, COVID-19 status, age in years and sex. Deeply sampled blood TCRbeta repertoires from subjects exposed to, actively infected with, or recovered from COVID-19 were included in the dataset. The material from the prospective study consisted of cDNA or gDNA derived from T cells, B-cell-depleted T cells, or PBMCs. General conclusions and limits of the study: How much clinical and demographic metadata was included differed by source and by participant, and the metadata was provided uncurated.

Enrolling through a virtual design, the prospective study's participants ranged in age from roughly 18 to 100 years and lived across 20 to 25 United States geographic areas. In the prospective study, cohorts were assigned on the basis of participant-reported clinical history obtained from a screening survey and a study questionnaire. ImmuneRACE Cohort 3 recovered participants were defined by two consecutive negative NP/OP PCR tests, healthcare professional clearance, or symptom resolution. Each participant in the prospective study had whole blood, serum and a nasopharyngeal or oropharyngeal swab collected by mobile phlebotomists. Over a 2-month period, participants in the prospective study had the option of providing additional blood draws and questionnaires. Before DNA extraction, blood samples from the prospective study were shipped at room temperature or frozen. This clone was seen once. Its specific antigen is unknown. No much larger clone exists at a distance of one base, and base qualities are not known.

The immunoSEQ Assay, a bias-controlled multiplex PCR, was used to amplify TCRbeta CDR3 regions from genomic DNA. Per the authors' processing: Within the assay, amplification of reference gene primers was used to estimate how many nucleated cells each sample contained. To quantify the absolute abundance of each unique TCRbeta CDR3 rearrangement, sequence reads were collapsed and filtered. For each sample, productive Simpson clonality was calculated by taking the square root of Simpson's diversity index across productive rearrangements. Not all clones reach the TCRdb copy of this immuneACCESS table, which keeps in-frame sequences only. Checked studies attribute under half of the gap to unresolved V genes and leave the rest unexplained. V and J calls and clone size follow that table, whereas D and trimming were derived from the DNA. The sample table holds hundreds of thousands of clones, of which around 90% were seen once. Together, the top ten hold 2.6% of the sample.

V and J lose 3 bases and 2 bases, and a span of 11 bases separates them. The CDR3, from cysteine to phenylalanine, totals 15 residues. Only CDR3 DNA remains: 45 bases, in frame from the first base. The germline V gene provides CDR1 SGHTA and CDR2 FQGNSA. This receptor was taken from a man aged 55 to 70 who had recovered from COVID-19. The V and J segments used are TRBV7-2 and TRBJ1-5, with TRBD1 as a weak D call on 5 bases. The sample taken for sequencing was PBMCs or T cells enriched from blood (not recorded which). In nucleotides, the sequence is TGTGCCAGCAGCTTGTCGCCCAGGGGCAATCAGCCCCAGCATTTT. The translation is CASSLSPRGNQPQHF.